Presented here are 32 T cell receptor beta chains from one specimen sequenced in a study. TCRdb independently ran MiXCR on the RT-PCR reads; one entry per CDR3 protein. The repertoire holds fewer than 800,000 distinct CDR3 sequences, 13% to 15% seen once, with 3.6% in the top ten. Source material: memory CD4+ T cells from blood. These receptors all stem from a female donor in good health, serving as a healthy control.

The chain couples TRBV27 to TRBJ1-5; perhaps TRBD1 as D (5 bases). The length of the CDR3 is 16 residues. V was clipped by 4 bases and J by 4 bases, with 17 bases between them. The germline V gene has CDR1 MNHEY and CDR2 SMNVEV (reference sequence). CDR3 sequence: CASSSLSRGPNQPQHF. The CDR3 coding sequence is TGTGCCAGCAGTTCCCTCAGTAGGGGTCCTAATCAGCCCCAGCATTTT.

The table lists this clonotype with many counts. The chain couples TRBV18 to TRBJ1-5; D uncertain. V was trimmed by 2 bases and J by 2 bases, leaving 4 bases between them. The germline V gene encodes CDR1 KGHSH and CDR2 LQKENI. The CDR3 runs 13 residues. CDR3 region: CASSPNGNQPQHF. The CDR3 DNA sequence: TGTGCCAGCTCACCAAACGGCAATCAGCCCCAGCATTTT.

The table lists this clonotype with a few counts. V and J are TRBV20-1 and TRBJ2-2; no reliable D call. Germline CDR1 is DFQATT and CDR2 is SNEGSKA (reference sequence). This CDR3 has 13 amino acids. Trimming removed 3 bases at V and 4 bases at J, with 9 bases between. DNA of the CDR3: TGCAGTGCTAGGGATACCCGCACCGGGGAGCTGTTTTTT. Its protein is CSARDTRTGELFF.

This clonotype was seen ten or more times. The junction differs from germline at one of its ends, possibly a read error. V and J are TRBV20-1 and TRBJ2-5; 9 bases line up with TRBD1. This CDR3 comprises 13 residues. Germline V gives CDR1 DFQATT, CDR2 SNEGSKA (reference sequence). The CDR3: CSARDRDQETQYF. As DNA, the CDR3 is TGCAGTGCCAGGGACAGGGACCAGGAGACCCAGTACTTC.

V is TRBV12-3 or TRBV12-4 and J is TRBJ1-1, with 7 bases fitting TRBD1. With 5 bases clipped from V and 1 base from J, the junction kept 4 bases outside the gene matches. The CDR3 spans 14 residues. CDR3 nucleotide sequence: TGTGCCAGCAGTGCTGGGACAGAGAACACTGAAGCTTTCTTT. Translated, it gives CASSAGTENTEAFF.

The CDR3 DNA follows: TGTGCCAGCAGACAGGGGATGGGCAATCAGCCCCAGCATTTT. Protein sequence: CASRQGMGNQPQHF. The chain employs TRBV12-3 or TRBV12-4 and TRBJ1-5; 7 bases agree with TRBD1. The CDR3 contains 14 residues. Trimming cost V 6 bases and J 2 bases; bases outside gene matches: 4.

There are a few counts of this clonotype. This chain links TRBV7-2 with TRBJ2-1; D call uncertain. V was shortened by 3 bases and J by 3 bases, with 9 bases between the two germline ends. Germline CDR1 reads SGHTA; CDR2 reads FQGNSA. The CDR3 length is 14 residues. The CDR3 coding sequence is TGTGCCAGCAGCTTCCTAGGTATCTACAATGAGCAGTTCTTC. Amino acids: CASSFLGIYNEQFF.

This clonotype was counted many times. This chain uses TRBV7-6 with TRBJ2-3; weak D call: TRBD1 (5 bases). V shed 0 bases and J shed 6 bases, with 10 bases lying between them. The CDR3 sequence is 14 residues long. CDR1 is SGHVS, CDR2 FNYEAQ, per germline. CDR3 nucleotide sequence: TGTGCCAGCAGCTTAGCGCAGGGATTTGATACGCAGTATTTT. Its protein is CASSLAQGFDTQYF. The entire variable domain, with the rest obtained from reference TRBV7-6 and TRBJ2-3, is as follows: GAGVSQSPRYKVTKRGQDVALRCDPISGHVSLYWYRQALGQGPEFLTYFNYEAQQDKSGLPNDRFSAERPEGSISTLTIQRTEQRDSAMYRCASSLAQGFDTQYFGPGTRLTVL.

This clonotype has a handful of counts. J is TRBJ2-3 and V is TRBV7-9; maybe TRBD1 (5 bases). This CDR3 is built from 16 residues. Germline CDR1 reads SEHNR; CDR2 reads FQNEAQ (reference sequence). The germline V and J ends were trimmed by 5 bases and 2 bases, with 17 bases remaining between them. CDR3 nucleotide sequence: TGTGCCAGCAGCCCCCATAGGCAGGGTGCCACAGATACGCAGTATTTT. Translated, it gives CASSPHRQGATDTQYF.

Only a few counts were recorded for this clonotype. The CDR3 coding sequence is TGTGCCAGCAGCTTAGCTAGCGGGAGGTCGGGGATTGGGCCCTACGAGCAGTACTTC. Translation gives CASSLASGRSGIGPYEQYF. The rearrangement uses TRBV7-9 and TRBJ2-7; 10 bases match TRBD2. The CDR3 covers 19 residues. Germline V lookup: CDR1 SEHNR, CDR2 FQNEAQ (reference sequence). V dropped 0 bases and J dropped 2; count of bases not matched to a gene: 13. The full variable domain, in which reference TRBV7-9 and TRBJ2-7 provide the parts outside the CDR3, is DTGVSQNPRHKITKRGQNVTFRCDPISEHNRLYWYRQTLGQGPEFLTYFQNEAQLEKSRLLSDRFSAERPKGSFSTLEIQRTEQGDSAMYLCASSLASGRSGIGPYEQYFGPGTRLTVT.

This clonotype was detected many times. This chain links TRBV6-5 with TRBJ2-1, with 10 nucleotides matching TRBD2. J gave up 6 bases and V 7 bases, and 6 bases lay outside the gene matches. Germline-derived CDR1 and CDR2 are MNHEY and SVGAGI. The CDR3 has 14 residues. The CDR3 sequence is CASTASGSLNEQFF. The CDR3 bases are TGTGCCAGCACTGCTAGCGGGAGTCTCAATGAGCAGTTCTTC.

This chain links TRBV4-3 with TRBJ1-2; no clear D gene. The CDR3 loop spans 14 amino acids. Germline V gene sequence: CDR1 LGHNA, CDR2 YSLEER. V was trimmed by 0 bases and J by 2 bases, leaving 7 bases between them. The CDR3 protein is CASSQDGRNYGYTF. The CDR3 DNA sequence: TGCGCCAGCAGCCAAGATGGGCGGAACTATGGCTACACCTTC.

The table lists this clonotype with a few counts. The junction shows a germline mismatch at one end, possibly a read error. The chain uses TRBV10-3 and TRBJ1-4; a possible D gene is TRBD1 (6 bases). Germline values: CDR1 ENHRY, CDR2 SYGVKD. The CDR3 length is 14 residues. As DNA, the CDR3 is TGTGCCATCAGTCCAGGGACAACTACTGAAAAACTGTTTTTT. This codes for CAISPGTTTEKLFF.

This clonotype was recorded a few times. The chain recombines TRBV7-3 with TRBJ1-6; 10 nucleotides align to TRBD1. The V gene's germline CDR1 is SGHTA and CDR2 FQGTGA. The V gene end was trimmed by 1 base and the J gene end by 9 bases; junction bases not matched to a gene: 3. The CDR3 has 15 amino acids. The CDR3 DNA follows: TGTGCCAGCAGCTTAATGGGGACAGGGGTTTCACCCCTCCACTTT. It yields the protein CASSLMGTGVSPLHF.

V is TRBV24-1 and J is TRBJ2-7; 11 bases match TRBD1. CDR1 is KGHDR and CDR2 is SFDVKD in the germline V gene. J lost 6 bases, V lost 4 bases, and 4 bases had no gene match. This CDR3 contains 14 residues. Here the CDR3 DNA reads TGTGCCACCAGTGACCGGACAGGGGGCCGCGAGCAGTACTTC. The encoded protein is CATSDRTGGREQYF.

This clonotype was counted at least ten times. V usage is TRBV29-1 and J usage is TRBJ1-5; 9 positions match TRBD1. Trimming removed 7 bases from V and 5 bases from J; junction bases left unmatched: 9. The CDR3 extends over 14 amino acids. Germline V lookup: CDR1 SQVTM, CDR2 ANQGSEA. The CDR3 here is CSATGTGSDQPQHF. The CDR3 DNA sequence: TGCAGCGCTACCGGGACAGGGAGCGATCAGCCCCAGCATTTT.

In this sample, this clonotype turned up a few times. The chain uses TRBV5-1 and TRBJ2-7; tentative D call: TRBD1 (6 bases). Trimming took 0 bases from V and 1 from J, leaving 11 bases between them. The CDR3 is 15 amino acids. Germline V CDR1 and CDR2: SGHRS, YFSETQ. CDR3 loop: CASSLVQGMSYEQYF. CDR3 sequence (DNA): TGCGCCAGCAGCTTGGTGCAGGGGATGTCCTACGAGCAGTACTTC.

This clonotype was seen at least ten times. The gene calls are TRBV20-1 and TRBJ2-1; 8 positions match TRBD2. The J segment lost 4 bases and the V segment lost 3 bases, leaving 14 bases of the junction unmatched. This CDR3 contains 17 residues. Germline V lookup: CDR1 DFQATT, CDR2 SNEGSKA (reference sequence). The CDR3 reads CSARKTAGELIYNEQFF. The CDR3 DNA sequence: TGCAGTGCTAGGAAGACAGCGGGAGAACTGATTTACAATGAGCAGTTCTTC.

This clonotype occurred a few times. The genes are TRBV7-9 and TRBJ1-1; TRBD1 might be the D (5 bases). The germline V gene has CDR1 SEHNR and CDR2 FQNEAQ (reference sequence). This CDR3 region has 15 residues. The ends were cut back, 5 bases at V and 4 bases at J, with 17 bases in the middle. CDR3 sequence: CASSREDGGVTEAFF. The CDR3 nucleotides read TGTGCCAGCAGCCGAGAGGACGGGGGGGTCACTGAAGCTTTCTTT.

This clonotype was seen repeatedly, ten times or more. V usage is TRBV6-6 and J usage is TRBJ2-3, with D tentatively TRBD2 (5 bases). V gave up 2 bases and J gave up 5 bases, with 8 bases separating them. The CDR3 consists of 13 residues. Germline V lookup: CDR1 MNHNY, CDR2 SVGAGI (reference sequence). As DNA, the CDR3 is TGTGCCAGCAGTTACCAACTAGGAGATACGCAGTATTTT. This translates into CASSYQLGDTQYF.

This clonotype came up a few times. The chain links TRBV20-1 to TRBJ2-4, with TRBD2 matching 7 bases. The CDR3 sequence is 15 residues long. The germline CDR1 and CDR2 sequences are DFQATT and SNEGSKA (reference sequence). With V trimmed by 6 bases and J by 4 bases, 12 bases remained unmatched. The CDR3 spells CSAQAASGSKNIQYF. As DNA, the CDR3 is TGCAGTGCCCAGGCGGCTAGCGGATCGAAAAACATTCAGTACTTC.

V usage is TRBV7-2 and J usage is TRBJ2-2; 8 bases line up with TRBD1. The CDR3 has 15 residues. The J segment lost 3 bases and the V segment lost 5 bases, leaving 5 bases of the junction unmatched. Germline V gene lookup returns CDR1 SGHTA and CDR2 FQGNSA. CDR3 DNA: TGTGCCAGCAGCACCCGGACAGGGCACACCGGGGAGCTGTTTTTT. Translating gives CASSTRTGHTGELFF.

The V call is TRBV24-1, the J call TRBJ2-1; the D gene is possibly TRBD2 (6 bases). Germline CDR1 and CDR2: KGHDR and SFDVKD. This CDR3 is 15 amino acids long. The V end lost 9 bases, the J end lost 1 base, and 15 bases lay between the germline ends. DNA for the CDR3: TGTGCCACCCTGTGGGGGGATGGTTCCTACAATGAGCAGTTCTTC. It specifies CATLWGDGSYNEQFF.

This clonotype was seen only a few times. The J gene is TRBJ2-2, the V gene TRBV5-1, with D perhaps TRBD2 (6 bases). With 2 bases removed from V and 1 base from J, the gap between germline ends came to 9 bases. From germline, CDR1 is SGHRS and CDR2 YFSETQ. CDR3 size: 15 residues. CDR3 sequence reads: CASSFLEGNTGELFF. CDR3 nucleotides: TGCGCCAGCAGCTTTTTGGAGGGGAACACCGGGGAGCTGTTTTTT.

In its sample, this clonotype was seen a few times. The CDR3 DNA reads as TGTGCCAGCAGCCAAGAAGAAGTGAACACTGAAGCTTTCTTT. Residues: CASSQEEVNTEAFF. The chain carries TRBV3-1 and TRBJ1-1; no clear D gene. Germline CDR1 reads LGHDT; CDR2 reads YNNKEL (reference sequence). V lost 0 bases and J 0 bases, leaving 5 bases between the germline ends. The CDR3 runs 14 residues.

This clonotype has more than one count but fewer than ten. The chain has TRBV14 and TRBJ2-5, with 8 bases fitting TRBD2. Germline V gene lookup returns CDR1 SGHDN and CDR2 FVKESK. After removal of 0 bases from V and 1 base from J, the junction contained 10 bases not matched to a gene. The CDR3 loop spans 18 amino acids. CDR3 residues: CASSQDLGSGTLQETQYF. CDR3 nucleotides: TGTGCCAGCAGCCAAGATCTGGGTAGCGGGACACTCCAAGAGACCCAGTACTTC.

This clonotype was recorded a few times. The chain has TRBV7-3 and TRBJ2-1; possibly TRBD2 for D (6 bases). Trimming took off 5 bases at V and 7 bases at J, with 12 bases between the two ends. The CDR3 has 13 residues. Germline CDR1 and CDR2: SGHTA and FQGTGA. The CDR3 DNA reads TGTGCCAGCAGCCCGGGGGAGTGGAATGAGCAGTTCTTC. Protein product: CASSPGEWNEQFF.

This clonotype has ten or more counts. V and J are TRBV27 and TRBJ2-7, with a tentative D call TRBD1 (7 bases). The CDR3 contains 15 residues. Trimming removed 2 bases at V and 5 bases at J, with 16 bases between. The V gene's germline CDR1 is MNHEY and CDR2 SMNVEV (reference sequence). CDR3: CASSLPGGGKNEQYF. The CDR3 coding sequence is TGTGCCAGCAGTTTACCAGGGGGAGGTAAAAACGAGCAGTACTTC.

This clonotype was counted many times. This sequence joins TRBV6-1 and TRBJ2-1; perhaps TRBD1 as D (5 bases). The germline V gene has CDR1 MNHNS and CDR2 SASEGT. V was clipped by 0 bases and J by 8 bases, with 11 bases between them. The CDR3 contains 14 residues. The CDR3 coding sequence is TGTGCCAGCAGTGAAGCGATGATAGGGGATGAGCAGTTCTTC. Translating gives CASSEAMIGDEQFF.

This clonotype has at least ten counts. The chain is built from TRBV6-2 or TRBV6-3 and TRBJ2-7; 11 nucleotides match TRBD2. Losses at the gene ends were 4 bases for V and 2 bases for J; bases not matched to a gene: 7. CDR3 size: 16 residues. CDR1 MNHEY and CDR2 SVGEGT come from the germline V gene. The DNA of the CDR3 is TGTGCCAGCAGTTCCCATCAGACTAGCGGGGCCTACGAGCAGTACTTC. Translation: CASSSHQTSGAYEQYF.

This clonotype showed up many times. V and J are TRBV28 and TRBJ2-7, with 7 positions matching TRBD1. CDR1 and CDR2 from the germline V gene are MDHEN and SYDVKM. Germline trimming cut 6 bases from V and 3 bases from J; bases unmatched to any gene: 5. The CDR3 totals 13 residues. The CDR3 nucleotides read TGTGCCAGCAGCCTGACAGGGTACTACGAGCAGTACTTC. Translating it yields CASSLTGYYEQYF. Drawing the rest from reference TRBV28 and TRBJ2-7, the complete variable domain is DVKVTQSSRYLVKRTGEKVFLECVQDMDHENMFWYRQDPGLGLRLIYFSYDVKMKEKGDIPEGYSVSREKKERFSLILESASTNQTSMYLCASSLTGYYEQYFGPGTRLTVT.

The chain carries TRBV5-1 and TRBJ1-3, with 10 positions matching TRBD1. V was pared by 4 bases and J by 3 bases, with 4 bases of the junction left unmatched. CDR3 length equals 15 residues. In germline, CDR1 is SGHRS, CDR2 YFSETQ. The CDR3 bases are TGCGCCAGCAGCAAGACAGGGGGCTATGGAAACACCATATATTTT. Protein sequence: CASSKTGGYGNTIYF.